These 13 T cell receptor beta chains came from one sample sequenced in a study of T cells in Graves' hyperthyroidism and ophthalmopathy. The investigators amplified TCR beta CDR3 regions from RNA transcripts. With the HTBI primer set, the TCR CDR3 went through a first round of RT-PCR. TCRdb re-called the multiplex PCR reads with MiXCR, one entry per CDR3 protein. This table has hundreds of thousands of distinct CDR3 sequences, about 17% appearing once. The sample was blood. These receptors were taken from a woman in her thirties with Graves' hyperthyroidism.

This clonotype was observed at least ten times. The V gene is TRBV30, the J gene TRBJ2-7, with D uncertain. The CDR3 is made up of 13 amino acids. Trimming took 8 bases from V and 1 from J, leaving 15 bases between them. Germline V CDR1 and CDR2: GTSNPN, SVGIG (reference sequence). In DNA form, the CDR3 reads TGTGCCGCCGATCGATCTGCTTCCTACGAGCAGTACTTC. It is translated as CAADRSASYEQYF. The variable domain in full, with the rest retrieved from reference TRBV30 and TRBJ2-7, is SQTIHQWPATLVQPVGSPLSLECTVEGTSNPNLYWYRQAAGRGLQLLFYSVGIGQISSEVPQNLSASRPQDRQFILSSKKLLLSDSGFYLCAADRSASYEQYFGPGTRLTVT.

This clonotype was recorded a few times. This chain joins TRBV3-1 and TRBJ1-4, with 9 bases aligning to TRBD1. J lost 4 bases, V lost 3 bases, and 3 bases had no gene match. From germline, CDR1 is LGHDT and CDR2 YNNKEL (reference sequence). The CDR3 contains 15 residues. The chain's CDR3 is CASSHRQGDNEKLFF. The CDR3 DNA follows: TGTGCCAGCAGCCATCGACAGGGGGATAATGAAAAACTGTTTTTT.

On this clonotype itself: This may be a read error, as it is one base from a much larger clone. V gene TRBV7-2 combines with J gene TRBJ2-1; D gene unclear. CDR3 length: 13 residues. The germline CDR1 and CDR2 sequences are SGHTA and FQGNSA. In nucleotides, the CDR3 is TGTGCCAGCAGCTTAAGAAGATACAATGGGCAGTTCTTC. Amino acid sequence: CASSLRRYNGQFF.

This clonotype was observed a handful of times. The chain links TRBV4-1 to TRBJ2-3; 12 positions agree with TRBD2. Germline V gives CDR1 MGHRA, CDR2 YSYEKL. V shed 4 bases, J shed 0 bases, and the junction held 5 bases outside the gene matches. CDR3 length equals 17 residues. This CDR3 is CASSRGLAGSSTDTQYF. The CDR3, as DNA: TGCGCCAGCAGCCGAGGACTAGCGGGGAGTAGCACAGATACGCAGTATTTT.

This clonotype appeared many times. The chain employs TRBV11-2 and TRBJ2-1, with D hard to call. Germline lookup yields CDR1 SGHAT and CDR2 FQNNGV. Deletions cut 3 bases from V and 9 bases from J, with 9 bases between. The CDR3 length is 12 residues. The CDR3 DNA reads TGTGCCAGCAGCTTCTCTAACTTTGAGCAGTTCTTC. It translates to CASSFSNFEQFF.

This clonotype appeared a few times. This rearrangement joins TRBV19 to TRBJ2-5; TRBD1 agrees at 8 bases. The CDR3 consists of 13 residues. Germline V gene sequence: CDR1 LNHDA, CDR2 SQIVND (reference sequence). Trimming took 5 bases from V and 4 from J; bases not matched to a gene: 3. This chain's CDR3 is CASSDDRGETQYF. In DNA, the CDR3 is TGTGCCAGTAGTGATGACAGGGGAGAGACCCAGTACTTC.

Regarding this clonotype: Sequence at one end of the junction differs from germline and may be a read error. The V gene is TRBV5-1, the J gene TRBJ2-6, with a weak D call TRBD1 (5 bases). Germline assignment: CDR1 SGHRS and CDR2 YFSETQ. CDR3 length: 18 residues. This chain's CDR3 is CASSRIVRGRSGANVLTF. DNA for the CDR3: TGTGCCAGCAGCCGGATAGTTAGGGGCCGCTCTGGGGCCAACGTCCTGACTTTC.

V is TRBV5-4 and J is TRBJ2-7, with D unresolved. Germline V lookup: CDR1 SGHNT, CDR2 YYREEE (reference sequence). The germline V and J ends were trimmed by 1 base and 2 bases, with 10 bases remaining between them. The CDR3 loop spans 14 amino acids. The CDR3 sequence: CASSLSSLTYEQYF. The CDR3 region has the DNA TGTGCCAGCAGCTTGTCCTCCCTCACCTACGAGCAGTACTTC.

In this sample, this clonotype turned up many times. The V and J genes are TRBV2 and TRBJ1-2, with D perhaps matching TRBD1 (5 bases). The CDR3 spans 15 residues. V shed 7 bases and J shed 0 bases, with 15 bases lying between them. Germline loops: CDR1 SNHLY, CDR2 FYNNEI. This CDR3 reads CASTLVRAANYGYTF. In DNA, the CDR3 is TGTGCCAGCACCCTGGTCAGGGCTGCTAACTATGGCTACACCTTC.

This clonotype came up a few times. The chain uses TRBV6-1 and TRBJ2-7, with D perhaps matching TRBD2 (5 bases). The V end was cut by 10 bases, the J end by 2 bases, with 15 bases between. CDR3 size: 13 residues. Looked up from germline, CDR1 is MNHNS and CDR2 is SASEGT. The CDR3: CATLRSGTYEQYF. In DNA, the CDR3 is TGTGCCACCCTCCGGAGCGGCACCTACGAGCAGTACTTC.

The chain recombines TRBV7-2 with TRBJ1-2; D is unclear. V was cut by 2 bases and J by 5 bases, with 12 bases left in between. CDR1 and CDR2 (germline): SGHTA, FQGNSA. The CDR3 extends over 14 amino acids. CDR3 sequence reads: CASSLNSGQYGYTF. The CDR3 nucleotides are TGTGCCAGCAGCTTAAACTCGGGTCAGTATGGCTACACCTTC.

The genes are TRBV27 and TRBJ2-7, with TRBD2 matching 15 bases. CDR1 is MNHEY and CDR2 is SMNVEV in the germline V gene (reference sequence). With 5 bases clipped from V and 6 bases from J, the junction kept 11 bases outside the gene matches. This CDR3 region has 17 residues. Here the CDR3 DNA reads TGTGCCAGCAGTCCTCTAGAGGGACTAGCGGGAGGTAGCGAGCAGTACTTC. Protein: CASSPLEGLAGGSEQYF.

Only a few counts were recorded for this clonotype. The chain employs TRBV4-2 and TRBJ1-1, with no clear D. The CDR3 is 15 amino acids. CDR1 is LGHNA, CDR2 YNFKEQ, per germline. V lost 0 bases and J lost 1, with 9 bases in between. The DNA for the CDR3 is TGTGCCAGCAGCCAAGATTTGGCCCGGAACACTGAAGCTTTCTTT. Its protein is CASSQDLARNTEAFF.